These 23 T cell receptor beta chains came from one sample sequenced in a study of T cells after yellow fever vaccination. TCRdb called the 5' RACE reads again in MiXCR, with one record for every CDR3 protein. This sample has hundreds of thousands of distinct CDR3 sequences, with around 6.5% found just once. The source material was PBMCs, sampled 5 days after the yellow fever booster vaccination. These receptors came from a man aged 25 to 40 who received the YFV17D yellow fever vaccine.

The chain links TRBV20-1 to TRBJ2-1; D unresolved. This CDR3 has 16 residues. Germline CDR1 is DFQATT and CDR2 is SNEGSKA (reference sequence). Deletions cut 6 bases from V and 0 bases from J, with 18 bases between. CDR3 sequence: CSALSRSESSYNEQFF. In DNA form, the CDR3 reads TGCAGTGCCCTTTCTCGAAGCGAAAGCTCCTACAATGAGCAGTTCTTC.

This clonotype was counted a few times. J is TRBJ2-7 and V is TRBV6-5, with 9 bases fitting TRBD1. Germline CDR1 is MNHEY and CDR2 is SVGAGI. V lost 0 bases and J lost 2; bases outside the gene matches: 5. The CDR3 totals 16 residues. The CDR3 spells CASSYSGQGFPYEQYF. CDR3 sequence (DNA): TGTGCCAGCAGTTACTCGGGACAGGGATTCCCCTACGAGCAGTACTTC.

The rearrangement joins TRBV20-1 to TRBJ2-4; tentatively, D is TRBD2 (5 bases). CDR3 size: 15 residues. V lost 1 base, J lost 7 bases, and 17 bases lay in between. The V gene's germline CDR1 is DFQATT and CDR2 SNEGSKA (reference sequence). The CDR3 is CSARGGREGINIQYF. The CDR3 DNA reads as TGCAGTGCTAGAGGGGGTCGGGAAGGGATCAACATTCAGTACTTC.

V usage is TRBV24-1 and J usage is TRBJ2-2; no clear D gene. The CDR3 length is 11 residues. Germline CDR1 is KGHDR and CDR2 is SFDVKD. Trimming stripped 4 bases from V and 10 bases from J, with 6 bases between. CDR3 nucleotide sequence: TGTGCCACCAGTGAGAGAAAGGAGCTGTTTTTT. This codes for CATSERKELFF.

In its sample, this clonotype was seen many times. This chain joins TRBV27 and TRBJ2-2; D uncertain. Germline assignment: CDR1 MNHEY and CDR2 SMNVEV (reference sequence). Trimming removed 5 bases from V and 4 bases from J, with 11 bases in between. CDR3 length: 14 amino acids. The CDR3 DNA sequence: TGTGCCAGCAGTCCTCGAGCAGTCACCGGGGAGCTGTTTTTT. This codes for CASSPRAVTGELFF.

V gene TRBV7-2 combines with J gene TRBJ2-5, with TRBD1 identical over 10 bases. The CDR3 contains 14 residues. Germline CDR1 and CDR2: SGHTA and FQGNSA. The J segment lost 5 bases and the V segment lost 5 bases, leaving 5 bases of the junction unmatched. CDR3 DNA sequence: TGTGCCAGCAGCACTTGGACAGGGGGGGAGACCCAGTACTTC. This gives the protein CASSTWTGGETQYF.

In its sample, this clonotype was seen many times. The rearrangement joins TRBV5-1 to TRBJ2-3; 10 bases align to TRBD2. Trimming at V came to 0 bases and at J to 9 bases, leaving 7 bases not matched to a gene. The CDR3 has 15 amino acids. Germline V CDR1 and CDR2: SGHRS, YFSETQ. CDR3 in DNA: TGCGCCAGCAGCTTGGGTCCAGCGGGAGGGGAGACGCAGTATTTT. Its protein is CASSLGPAGGETQYF.

This clonotype was picked up many times. This sequence joins TRBV5-4 and TRBJ1-3; a possible D gene is TRBD1 (5 bases). Deletions cut 4 bases from V and 3 bases from J, with 14 bases between. CDR3 length: 15 residues. Germline CDR1 is SGHNT and CDR2 is YYREEE (reference sequence). CDR3 DNA: TGTGCCAGCAGCGCCCCCAGGGACGGTGGAAACACCATATATTTT. Its translation: CASSAPRDGGNTIYF.

This clonotype has just a few counts. V gene TRBV19 combines with J gene TRBJ2-7, with 7 bases lining up with TRBD1. The CDR3 is 13 amino acids. The germline gives CDR1 LNHDA, CDR2 SQIVND (reference sequence). The CDR3, as DNA: TGTGCTACAGGGGAGTTAGACTCCTACGAGCAGTACTTC. This encodes CATGELDSYEQYF.

This clonotype has at least ten counts. The DNA for the CDR3 is TGTGCCAGCAGCACTAGCGGGATCGGGGGCGAGCAGTACTTC. Its translation is CASSTSGIGGEQYF. This chain joins TRBV12-3 or TRBV12-4 and TRBJ2-7; 10 nucleotides match TRBD2. V gave up 6 bases and J gave up 6 bases; unmatched junction bases: 8. The CDR3 has 14 amino acids.

With respect to this clonotype: This may come from a read error, since a much larger clone is one base off. The chain combines TRBV6-2 or TRBV6-3 with TRBJ2-2; tentatively, D is TRBD1 (6 bases). This CDR3 spans 15 amino acids. The V gene lost 4 bases and the J gene lost 5 bases, with 14 bases spanning the gap. CDR1 is MNHEY, CDR2 SVGEGT, per germline. The CDR3 nucleotides read TGTGCCAGCAGTTTACTGGGGGCTGGAACCGGGGAGCTGTTTTTT. Its translation is CASSLLGAGTGELFF.

This clonotype was seen only a few times. The J gene is TRBJ2-7, the V gene TRBV10-3; 7 positions agree with TRBD2. Germline V gives CDR1 ENHRY, CDR2 SYGVKD. This CDR3 comprises 14 residues. V shed 6 bases, J shed 0 bases, and the junction held 5 bases outside the gene matches. CDR3 residues: CAIRGGGGSYEQYF. DNA of the CDR3: TGTGCCATCAGGGGGGGGGGAGGCTCCTACGAGCAGTACTTC.

This clonotype was picked up a small number of times. This chain joins TRBV3-1 and TRBJ2-6; D may be TRBD1 (5 bases). The CDR3 runs 14 residues. The V and J ends lost 6 bases and 0 bases respectively, with 6 bases between them. Germline V gene data show CDR1 as LGHDT and CDR2 as YNNKEL (reference sequence). The CDR3 bases are TGTGCCAGCAGTGACAGCTCTGGGGCCAACGTCCTGACTTTC. It translates to CASSDSSGANVLTF. Filled out from reference TRBV3-1 and TRBJ2-6, the complete variable domain reads DTAVSQTPKYLVTQMGNDKSIKCEQNLGHDTMYWYKQDSKKFLKIMFSYNNKELIINETVPNRFSPKSPDKAHLNLHINSLELGDSAVYFCASSDSSGANVLTFGAGSRLTVL.

For the CDR3, the DNA is TGTGCCAGCAGCTTGAGGACAGGGGACCACGAGCAGTACTTC. This sequence encodes CASSLRTGDHEQYF. This chain joins TRBV5-8 and TRBJ2-7, with 9 nucleotides matching TRBD1. The CDR3 covers 14 residues. Trimming took 1 base from V and 5 from J; bases not matched to a gene: 4. Germline loops: CDR1 SGHTS, CDR2 YDEGEE.

V usage is TRBV20-1 and J usage is TRBJ1-6; D gene unclear. This CDR3 is built from 15 residues. V gave up 3 bases and J gave up 5 bases, with 14 bases separating them. CDR1 and CDR2 (germline): DFQATT, SNEGSKA (reference sequence). This CDR3 reads CSASSGRRDNSPLHF. The CDR3, as DNA: TGCAGTGCTAGTTCCGGACGGAGGGATAATTCACCCCTCCACTTT.

This clonotype showed up just a few times. This chain joins TRBV7-9 and TRBJ2-7; D uncertain. The CDR3 has 11 residues. The V and J ends lost 8 bases and 6 bases respectively, with 11 bases between them. CDR1 and CDR2 from the germline V gene are SEHNR and FQNEAQ (reference sequence). CDR3 residues: CASSDRSEQYF. DNA for the CDR3: TGTGCCAGCTCGGACCGATCCGAGCAGTACTTC.

V usage is TRBV20-1 and J usage is TRBJ2-7; 9 nucleotides align to TRBD2. The CDR3 runs 13 residues. CDR1 is DFQATT, CDR2 SNEGSKA, per germline (reference sequence). J lost 4 bases, V lost 6 bases, and 7 bases had no gene match. CDR3 amino acids: CSATTSGRYEQYF. In nucleotides, the CDR3 is TGCAGTGCAACGACTAGCGGACGGTACGAGCAGTACTTC.

This clonotype has at least ten counts. The V call is TRBV4-2, the J call TRBJ2-7; TRBD1 agrees at 7 bases. CDR3 length equals 16 residues. CDR1 is LGHNA and CDR2 is YNFKEQ in the germline V gene. V was clipped by 4 bases and J by 3 bases; unmatched bases: 12. The CDR3 DNA is TGTGCCAGCAGCCGAGAGGGGACAGCGAAGGGCTACGAGCAGTACTTC. Translation gives CASSREGTAKGYEQYF.

This clonotype was found a few times. J is TRBJ1-1 and V is TRBV20-1; 10 bases are a match to TRBD1. The ends lost 4 bases at V and 5 bases at J; junction bases unmatched: 10. Per the germline V gene, CDR1 is DFQATT and CDR2 is SNEGSKA (reference sequence). The CDR3 is 15 amino acids. In DNA form, the CDR3 reads TGCAGTGCTACCCCCGTGGACAGGGGGGATACTGAAGCTTTCTTT. It encodes CSATPVDRGDTEAFF.

This clonotype was counted many times. The chain joins TRBV4-2 to TRBJ2-1; the D gene is possibly TRBD2 (5 bases). With 6 bases removed from V and 0 bases from J, the gap between germline ends came to 15 bases. The CDR3 has 16 residues. Germline CDR1 is LGHNA and CDR2 is YNFKEQ. In DNA form, the CDR3 reads TGTGCCAGCAGACTAGAGGGTTCCCTCTCCTACAATGAGCAGTTCTTC. Encoded protein: CASRLEGSLSYNEQFF.

This clonotype was recorded a few times. The chain joins TRBV10-1 to TRBJ2-1; D may be TRBD1 (6 bases). Germline V lookup: CDR1 WNHNN, CDR2 SYGVQD (reference sequence). The CDR3 covers 15 residues. Trimming left V 2 bases short and J 7 bases short, with 15 bases between. Here the CDR3 DNA reads TGCGCCAGCAGTGAGAACGGGGCAGGGACAAATGAGCAGTTCTTC. Encoded protein: CASSENGAGTNEQFF.

The chain uses TRBV5-4 and TRBJ2-5; D is undetermined. Germline V gene lookup returns CDR1 SGHNT and CDR2 YYREEE (reference sequence). The CDR3 is 15 amino acids. Trimming removed 0 bases at V and 4 bases at J, with 13 bases between. As DNA, the CDR3 is TGTGCCAGCAGCTTGGCCGGACCGTCGGGAGAGACCCAGTACTTC. Translated, it gives CASSLAGPSGETQYF.

This clonotype was found many times. This rearrangement joins TRBV6-1 to TRBJ2-1; D is unclear. V was shortened by 7 bases and J by 1 base, with 11 bases between the two germline ends. The CDR3 runs to 14 residues. Per germline, CDR1 MNHNS and CDR2 SASEGT. The CDR3 region is CASNGLSSYNEQFF. DNA of the CDR3: TGTGCCAGCAATGGGCTTTCTTCCTACAATGAGCAGTTCTTC.